This passage covers 9 T cell receptor beta chains from one sample sequenced in a study of shared clonotypes between healthy human individuals (dated by TCRdb to the early 2020s). Library creation used the immunoSEQ multiplex PCR assay. Entries here come from immuneACCESS through TCRdb and include only in-frame sequences with V and J called. Some clones fail to appear in such tables; in the studies checked, an unresolved V gene covers under half of the shortfall, and the cause of the remainder is unknown. Here the sample has more than 500,000 clones; about 96% occur a single time. Together, the top ten hold about 0.067% of the sample. Sequencing was performed on naive CD4+ T cells sorted from blood. The sample's cell subset or site label is to be understood as: CD45RA+ positively selected. The receptors derive from a woman in her 30s in good health.

The rearrangement links TRBV7-9 to TRBJ2-7; TRBD2 agrees at 7 bases. The junction had 11 bases not matched to a gene; V was cut back by 3 bases and J by 6 bases. Germline V gene lookup returns CDR1 SEHNR and CDR2 FQNEAQ (reference sequence). The CDR3 runs 15 residues. CDR3 coding DNA: TGTGCCAGCAGCTTTGCGTTGTCGGGCGGGGGCGAGCAGTACTTC. Residues: CASSFALSGGGEQYF. The full variable domain, with the rest looked up from reference TRBV7-9 and TRBJ2-7, is DTGVSQNPRHKITKRGQNVTFRCDPISEHNRLYWYRQTLGQGPEFLTYFQNEAQLEKSRLLSDRFSAERPKGSFSTLEIQRTEQGDSAMYLCASSFALSGGGEQYFGPGTRLTVT.

The chain links TRBV5-1 to TRBJ2-2; 7 nucleotides line up with TRBD1. The CDR3 runs 14 residues. The V gene's germline CDR1 is SGHRS and CDR2 YFSETQ. Trimming at V came to 5 bases and at J to 5 bases, leaving 6 bases not matched to a gene. The CDR3 here is CASSRDSSTGELFF. The CDR3 DNA follows: TGCGCCAGCAGTCGGGACAGTTCGACCGGGGAGCTGTTTTTT.

J is TRBJ1-2 and V is TRBV18; D is perhaps TRBD1 (5 bases). This CDR3 region has 12 residues. The V gene lost 4 bases and the J gene lost 10 bases, with 13 bases spanning the gap. CDR1 is KGHSH, CDR2 LQKENI, per germline. CDR3 sequence reads: CASSRDREIYTF. CDR3 in DNA: TGTGCCAGCTCACGGGACCGGGAAATCTACACCTTC.

The V and J genes are TRBV10-3 and TRBJ2-1; either TRBD1 or TRBD2 may supply D (5 bases each). CDR1 and CDR2 from the germline V gene are ENHRY and SYGVKD. Trimming took 4 bases from V and 3 from J, leaving 7 bases between them. The CDR3 consists of 13 residues. CDR3 protein: CAISAGSYNEQFF. DNA of the CDR3: TGTGCCATCAGTGCAGGGAGCTACAATGAGCAGTTCTTC.

This chain joins TRBV28 and TRBJ1-2; 9 nucleotides match TRBD1. The CDR3 totals 15 residues. V trimming: 5 bases; J trimming: 4 bases; junction bases outside the gene matches: 8. CDR1 and CDR2 (germline): MDHEN, SYDVKM. The CDR3 is CASSRGTGSAYGYTF. CDR3 sequence (DNA): TGTGCCAGCAGTAGAGGGACAGGGTCGGCCTATGGCTACACCTTC.

Note on this clone: The same CDR3 also results from other DNA sequences found in this sample. J is TRBJ1-5 and V is TRBV28; maybe TRBD1 (6 bases). The CDR3 totals 12 residues. Germline values: CDR1 MDHEN, CDR2 SYDVKM. V was shortened by 6 bases and J by 4 bases, with 7 bases between the two germline ends. CDR3 DNA sequence: TGTGCCAGCAGGGACAGTAATCAGCCCCAGCATTTT. Translation gives CASRDSNQPQHF.

V and J are TRBV29-1 and TRBJ1-1, with 7 bases aligning to TRBD1. V trimming: 4 bases; J trimming: 6 bases; junction bases outside the gene matches: 14. Germline assignment: CDR1 SQVTM and CDR2 ANQGSEA. This CDR3 has 15 amino acids. The CDR3 is CSVVSRGRGMAEAFF. CDR3 nucleotide sequence: TGCAGCGTTGTTTCGAGGGGGCGAGGGATGGCTGAAGCTTTCTTT.

V gene TRBV5-1 combines with J gene TRBJ2-7; TRBD2 matches at 13 bases. With V trimmed by 3 bases and J by 6 bases, 3 bases remained unmatched. The germline CDR1 and CDR2 sequences are SGHRS and YFSETQ. The CDR3 contains 14 residues. The CDR3 region has the DNA TGCGCCAGCAGCTCGAGACTAGCGGGAGGCGAGCAGTACTTC. Protein sequence: CASSSRLAGGEQYF.

The gene calls are TRBV30 and TRBJ1-5; D not certain. The CDR3 runs 15 residues. V dropped 0 bases and J dropped 4 bases, with 13 bases sitting between them. Germline lookup yields CDR1 GTSNPN and CDR2 SVGIG (reference sequence). For the CDR3, the DNA is TGTGCCTGGAGTGTACAAGGCGGGCCAAATCAGCCCCAGCATTTT. It specifies CAWSVQGGPNQPQHF.